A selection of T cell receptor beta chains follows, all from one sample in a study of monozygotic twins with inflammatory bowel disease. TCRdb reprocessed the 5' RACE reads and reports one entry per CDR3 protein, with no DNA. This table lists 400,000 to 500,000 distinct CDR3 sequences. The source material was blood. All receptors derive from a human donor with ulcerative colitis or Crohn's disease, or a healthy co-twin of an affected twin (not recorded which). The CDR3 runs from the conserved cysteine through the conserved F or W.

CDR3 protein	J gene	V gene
CAWSSMTGVGEKLFF	TRBJ1-4	TRBV30
CASSLAGSLADSGNTIYF	TRBJ1-3	TRBV5-1
CASSRRRPEENTGELFF	TRBJ2-2	TRBV3-1
CASSVQQGANYNEQFF	TRBJ2-1	TRBV11-2
CASSYRASGRAGDTQYF	TRBJ2-3	TRBV6-5
CASNPGGNLYEQYF	TRBJ2-7	TRBV7-9
CASSLSPTGINEQYF	TRBJ2-7	TRBV5-6
CASSPADTQYF	TRBJ2-3	TRBV18
CASSLGDLSSDEQFF	TRBJ2-1	TRBV7-3
CAIGGGGQETQYF	TRBJ2-5	TRBV2
CASGTGVPILFF	TRBJ1-4	TRBV28
CASSLAGPEIGTQYF	TRBJ2-3	TRBV5-1
CASSLSLSSYNEQFF	TRBJ2-1	TRBV7-2
CSARDLPSGGYEQYF	TRBJ2-7	TRBV20-1
CASSLVGGTGDEQYF	TRBJ2-7	TRBV7-2
CASSLVEGQGETEAFF	TRBJ1-1	TRBV5-1
CSARERGTQPQHF	TRBJ1-5	TRBV20-1
CASSPPAAEAFF	TRBJ1-1	TRBV18
CASAHMNTQYF	TRBJ2-3	TRBV5-5
CAIQADRGGSPLHF	TRBJ1-6	TRBV10-3